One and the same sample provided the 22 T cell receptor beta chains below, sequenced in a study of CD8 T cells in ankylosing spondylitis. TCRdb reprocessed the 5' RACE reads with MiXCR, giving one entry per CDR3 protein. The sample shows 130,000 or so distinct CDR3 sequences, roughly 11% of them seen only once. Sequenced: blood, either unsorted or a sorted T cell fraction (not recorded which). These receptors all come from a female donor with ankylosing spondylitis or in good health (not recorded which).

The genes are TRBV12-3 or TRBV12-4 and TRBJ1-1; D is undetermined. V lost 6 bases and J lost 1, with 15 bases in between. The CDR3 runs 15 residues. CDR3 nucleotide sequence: TGTGCCAGCAGCCCAACCCCCGGGAGGAACACTGAAGCTTTCTTT. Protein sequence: CASSPTPGRNTEAFF.

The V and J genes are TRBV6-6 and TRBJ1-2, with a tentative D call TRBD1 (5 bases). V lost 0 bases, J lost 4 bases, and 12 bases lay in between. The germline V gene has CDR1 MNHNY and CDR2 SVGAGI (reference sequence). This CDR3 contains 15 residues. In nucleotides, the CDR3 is TGTGCCAGCAGTTACTCGCAGGGCTCGGCCTATGGCTACACCTTC. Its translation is CASSYSQGSAYGYTF.

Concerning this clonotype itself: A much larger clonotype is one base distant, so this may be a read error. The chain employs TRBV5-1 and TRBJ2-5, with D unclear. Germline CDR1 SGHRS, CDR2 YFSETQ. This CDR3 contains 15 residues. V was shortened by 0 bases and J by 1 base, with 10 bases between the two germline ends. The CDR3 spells CASSLASLGQETQYF. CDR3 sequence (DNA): TGCGCCAGCAGCTTGGCCAGCTTGGGCCAAGAGACCCAGTACTTC.

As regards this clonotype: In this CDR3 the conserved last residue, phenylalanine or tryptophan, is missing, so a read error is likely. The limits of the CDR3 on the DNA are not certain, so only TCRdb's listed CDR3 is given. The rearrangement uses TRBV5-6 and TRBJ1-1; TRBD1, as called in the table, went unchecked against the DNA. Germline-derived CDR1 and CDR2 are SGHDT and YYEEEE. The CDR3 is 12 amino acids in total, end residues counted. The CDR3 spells CAGTGGGGMTFS.

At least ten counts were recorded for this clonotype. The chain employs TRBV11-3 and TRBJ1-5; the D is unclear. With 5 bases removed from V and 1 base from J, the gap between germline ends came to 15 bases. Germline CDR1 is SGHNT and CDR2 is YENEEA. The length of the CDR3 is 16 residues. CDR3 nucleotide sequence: TGTGCCAGCAGCCCCACCTTTTCGGGCAGCAATCAGCCCCAGCATTTT. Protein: CASSPTFSGSNQPQHF.

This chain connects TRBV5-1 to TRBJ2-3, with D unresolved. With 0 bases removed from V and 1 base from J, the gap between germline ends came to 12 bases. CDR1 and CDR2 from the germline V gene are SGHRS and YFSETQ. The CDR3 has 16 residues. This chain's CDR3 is CASSLALDPRTDTQYF. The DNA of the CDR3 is TGCGCCAGCAGCTTGGCCCTGGATCCTCGCACAGATACGCAGTATTTT.

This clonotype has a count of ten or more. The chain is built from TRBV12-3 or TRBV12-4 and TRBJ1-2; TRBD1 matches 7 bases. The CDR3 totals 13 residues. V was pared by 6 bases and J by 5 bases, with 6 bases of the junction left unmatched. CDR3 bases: TGTGCCAGCAGCCTACAGGGGATTTATGGCTACACCTTC. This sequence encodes CASSLQGIYGYTF.

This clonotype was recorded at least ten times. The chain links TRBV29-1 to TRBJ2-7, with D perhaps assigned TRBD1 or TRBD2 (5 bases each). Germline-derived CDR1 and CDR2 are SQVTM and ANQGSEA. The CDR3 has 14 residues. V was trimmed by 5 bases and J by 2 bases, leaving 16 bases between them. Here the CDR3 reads CSVRVRDATYEQYF. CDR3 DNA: TGCAGCGTTAGGGTCCGGGACGCAACCTACGAGCAGTACTTC.

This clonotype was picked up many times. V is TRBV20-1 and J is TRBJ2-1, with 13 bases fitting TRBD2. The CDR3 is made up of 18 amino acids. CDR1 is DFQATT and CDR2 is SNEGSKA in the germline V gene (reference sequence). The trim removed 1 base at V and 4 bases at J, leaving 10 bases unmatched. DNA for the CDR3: TGCAGTGCTAGAGGACCTACTAGCGGGAGGGCCAGGTACAATGAGCAGTTCTTC. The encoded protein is CSARGPTSGRARYNEQFF.

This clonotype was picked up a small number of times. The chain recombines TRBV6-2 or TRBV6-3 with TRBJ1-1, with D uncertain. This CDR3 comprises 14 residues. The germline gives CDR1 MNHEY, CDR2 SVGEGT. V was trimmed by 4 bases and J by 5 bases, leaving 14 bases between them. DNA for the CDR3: TGTGCCAGCAGTTTTATATTATTGAGGACTGAAGCTTTCTTT. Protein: CASSFILLRTEAFF.

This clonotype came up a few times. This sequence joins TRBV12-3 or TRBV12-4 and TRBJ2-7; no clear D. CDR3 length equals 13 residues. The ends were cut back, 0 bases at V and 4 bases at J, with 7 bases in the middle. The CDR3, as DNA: TGTGCCAGCAGTTTAGCAAGTACTTACGAGCAGTACTTC. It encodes CASSLASTYEQYF.

The CDR3 reads CASSPRGGGPDTQYF. The DNA for the CDR3 is TGTGCCAGCAGCCCCCGGGGGGGCGGCCCAGATACGCAGTATTTT. V gene TRBV11-3 combines with J gene TRBJ2-3; TRBD2 aligns across 8 bases. Trimming took 5 bases from V and 4 from J; bases not matched to a gene: 8. This CDR3 is 15 amino acids long. Germline CDR1 and CDR2: SGHNT and YENEEA. The full variable domain, with the rest looked up from reference TRBV11-3 and TRBJ2-3, is EAGVVQSPRYKIIEKKQPVAFWCNPISGHNTLYWYLQNLGQGPELLIRYENEEAVDDSQLPKDRFSAERLKGVDSTLKIQPAELGDSAVYLCASSPRGGGPDTQYFGPGTRLTVL.

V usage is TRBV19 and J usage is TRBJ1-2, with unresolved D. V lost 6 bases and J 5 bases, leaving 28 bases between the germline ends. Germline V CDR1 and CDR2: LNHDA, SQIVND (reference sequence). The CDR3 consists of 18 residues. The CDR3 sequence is CASRTNKVTALTSYGYTF. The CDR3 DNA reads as TGTGCCAGTAGGACGAACAAAGTTACAGCCCTAACATCATATGGCTACACCTTC.

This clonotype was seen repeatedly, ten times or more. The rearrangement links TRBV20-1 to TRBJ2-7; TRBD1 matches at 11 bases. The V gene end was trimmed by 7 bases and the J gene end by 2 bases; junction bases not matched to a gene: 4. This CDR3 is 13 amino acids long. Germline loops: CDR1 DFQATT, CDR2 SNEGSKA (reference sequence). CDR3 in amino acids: CSVWDRGTYEQYF. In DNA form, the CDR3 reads TGCAGTGTTTGGGACAGGGGGACCTACGAGCAGTACTTC.

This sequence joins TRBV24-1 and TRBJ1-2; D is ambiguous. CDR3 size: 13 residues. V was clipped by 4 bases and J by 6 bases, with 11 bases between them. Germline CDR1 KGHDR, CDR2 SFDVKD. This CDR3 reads CATSDTRRDGYTF. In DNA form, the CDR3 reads TGTGCCACCAGTGACACCCGGAGGGATGGCTACACCTTC.

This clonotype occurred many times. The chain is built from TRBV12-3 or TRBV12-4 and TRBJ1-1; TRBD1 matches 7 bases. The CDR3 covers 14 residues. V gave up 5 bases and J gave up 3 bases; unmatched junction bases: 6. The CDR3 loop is CASSQTTGYTEAFF. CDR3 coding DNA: TGTGCCAGCAGTCAAACGACAGGGTACACTGAAGCTTTCTTT.

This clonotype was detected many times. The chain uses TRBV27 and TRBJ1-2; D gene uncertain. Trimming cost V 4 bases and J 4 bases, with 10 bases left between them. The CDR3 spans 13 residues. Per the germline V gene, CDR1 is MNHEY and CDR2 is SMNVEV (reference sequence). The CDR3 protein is CASSSSDGYGYTF. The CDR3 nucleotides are TGTGCCAGCAGTTCAAGCGACGGCTATGGCTACACCTTC.

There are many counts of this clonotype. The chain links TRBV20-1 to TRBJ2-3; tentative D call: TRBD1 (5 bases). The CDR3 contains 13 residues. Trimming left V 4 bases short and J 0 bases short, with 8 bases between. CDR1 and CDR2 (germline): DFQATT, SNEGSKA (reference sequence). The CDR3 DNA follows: TGCAGTGCTACGACAGCTAGCACAGATACGCAGTATTTT. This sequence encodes CSATTASTDTQYF.

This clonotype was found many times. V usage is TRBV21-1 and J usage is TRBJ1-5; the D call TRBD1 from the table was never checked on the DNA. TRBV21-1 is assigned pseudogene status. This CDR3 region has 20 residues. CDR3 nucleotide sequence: TGTGCCAGCAGCAAAAAAAGGCCCCCGGGACAGGCCTATCTCCTTCAGCCCCAGCATTTT. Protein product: CASSKKRPPGQAYLLQPQHF.

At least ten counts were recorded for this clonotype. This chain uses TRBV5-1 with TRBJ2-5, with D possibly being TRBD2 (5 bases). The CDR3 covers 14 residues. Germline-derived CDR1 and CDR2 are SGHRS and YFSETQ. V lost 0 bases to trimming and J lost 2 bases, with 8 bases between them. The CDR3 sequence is CASSLERVQETQYF. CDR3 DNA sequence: TGCGCCAGCAGCTTGGAGAGGGTTCAAGAGACCCAGTACTTC.

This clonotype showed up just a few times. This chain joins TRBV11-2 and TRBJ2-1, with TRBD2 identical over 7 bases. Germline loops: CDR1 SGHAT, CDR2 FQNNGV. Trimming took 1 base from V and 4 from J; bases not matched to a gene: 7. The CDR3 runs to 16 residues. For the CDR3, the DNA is TGTGCCAGCAGCTTAGGAGCGGGGTTGGATTACAATGAGCAGTTCTTC. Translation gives CASSLGAGLDYNEQFF.

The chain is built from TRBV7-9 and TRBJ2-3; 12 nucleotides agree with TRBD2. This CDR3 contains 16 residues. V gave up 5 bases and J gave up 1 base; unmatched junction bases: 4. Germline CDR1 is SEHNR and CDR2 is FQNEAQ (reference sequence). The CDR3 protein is CASSQRLAGGTDTQYF. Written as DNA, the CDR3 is TGTGCCAGCAGCCAACGACTAGCGGGAGGCACAGATACGCAGTATTTT.